The 16 T cell receptor beta chains listed next were all sequenced from one sample in a study of T-cell memory formation after mild COVID-19. TCRdb re-analysed the 5' RACE reads in MiXCR, keeping a single row per CDR3 protein. Among 200,000 to 300,000 distinct CDR3 sequences listed, 16% were seen once. The sample comprised PBMCs or a T cell subset sorted from them (not recorded which). These receptors all stem from a man between 18 and 29 years old who had mild COVID-19 (a few samples of this study predate the infection). Cell type and time point are not known.

This clonotype was picked up a small number of times. The J gene is TRBJ2-3, the V gene TRBV24-1; unclear D gene. Trimming took off 8 bases at V and 4 bases at J, with 12 bases between the two ends. This CDR3 comprises 13 residues. CDR1 and CDR2 from the germline V gene are KGHDR and SFDVKD. This chain's CDR3 is CATTEDESDTQYF. The CDR3 coding sequence is TGTGCCACCACGGAAGACGAGTCAGATACGCAGTATTTT.

The chain employs TRBV24-1 and TRBJ2-3; a weak D match, TRBD2 (5 bases). This CDR3 is built from 13 residues. The germline V gene has CDR1 KGHDR and CDR2 SFDVKD. With 9 bases removed from V and 6 bases from J, the gap between germline ends came to 15 bases. The CDR3 reads CATAPGSRDTQYF. The DNA for the CDR3 is TGTGCCACCGCCCCGGGATCAAGGGATACGCAGTATTTT.

The table lists this clonotype with many counts. This sequence joins TRBV7-2 and TRBJ2-5; D may correspond to TRBD1 or TRBD2 (6 bases each). The V and J ends lost 6 bases and 1 base respectively, with 9 bases between them. The CDR3 contains 13 residues. From germline, CDR1 is SGHTA and CDR2 FQGNSA. The CDR3 bases are TGTGCCAGCAGTAGGGGGGTCCAAGAGACCCAGTACTTC. This encodes CASSRGVQETQYF.

The chain carries TRBV7-3 and TRBJ2-3; 8 bases match TRBD2. The CDR3 contains 15 residues. The V and J ends lost 4 bases and 4 bases, in that order; junction bases with no gene match: 7. CDR1 and CDR2 (germline): SGHTA, FQGTGA. The CDR3 loop reads CASSSNGGVADTQYF. The CDR3 bases are TGTGCCAGCAGCTCAAACGGGGGGGTGGCAGATACGCAGTATTTT.

The DNA for the CDR3 is TGTGCCAGCCAGCGGGGCGCTGGGGCCAACGTCCTGACTTTC. This codes for CASQRGAGANVLTF. The genes are TRBV6-6 and TRBJ2-6; 7 nucleotides match TRBD2. The length of the CDR3 is 14 residues. CDR1 is MNHNY, CDR2 SVGAGI, per germline (reference sequence). J gave up 2 bases and V 8 bases, and 3 bases lay outside the gene matches.

This clonotype was counted between two and nine times. V usage is TRBV28 and J usage is TRBJ2-7, with D perhaps matching TRBD1 or TRBD2 (5 bases each). V shed 6 bases and J shed 7 bases, with 19 bases lying between them. Germline assignment: CDR1 MDHEN and CDR2 SYDVKM. The length of the CDR3 is 14 residues. CDR3 DNA: TGTGCCAGCAGCCTCACCGGGACCATGGGGGAGCAGTACGTC. It yields the protein CASSLTGTMGEQYV.

CDR3 DNA sequence: TGCGCCAGCAGCCAAGATAGTCTAGCGGGGGCGTACTACGAGCAGTACTTC. Amino acids: CASSQDSLAGAYYEQYF. The chain links TRBV4-1 to TRBJ2-7, with 10 bases identical to TRBD2. The CDR3 is made up of 17 amino acids. V gave up 0 bases and J gave up 3 bases; unmatched junction bases: 8. The germline V gene has CDR1 MGHRA and CDR2 YSYEKL.

This clonotype showed up many times. The rearrangement uses TRBV12-3 or TRBV12-4 and TRBJ2-7; possibly TRBD2 for D (6 bases). Between the trimmed V and J ends, which lost 5 bases and 1 base, there was a span of 12 bases. The CDR3 sequence is 14 residues long. This CDR3 reads CASSPSGVSYEQYF. CDR3 DNA sequence: TGTGCCAGCAGTCCCTCGGGGGTTTCCTACGAGCAGTACTTC.

This clonotype was detected a few times. CDR3 protein: CASSLGPQGYNQPQHF. CDR3 coding DNA: TGTGCCAGCAGCTTAGGACCGCAGGGTTACAATCAGCCCCAGCATTTT. The chain carries TRBV13 and TRBJ1-5, with D possibly TRBD1 on 5 matching bases. Looked up from germline, CDR1 is PRHDT and CDR2 is FYEKMQ (reference sequence). The V end was cut by 0 bases, the J end by 3 bases, with 12 bases between. The CDR3 sequence is 16 residues long.

This chain joins TRBV9 and TRBJ1-2; 7 bases map to TRBD1. The CDR3 contains 15 residues. Germline CDR1 SGDLS, CDR2 YYNGEE. With V trimmed by 3 bases and J by 3 bases, 8 bases remained unmatched. CDR3 sequence: CASSAPQGLDYGYTF. The CDR3 nucleotides are TGTGCCAGCAGCGCCCCACAGGGGTTAGACTATGGCTACACCTTC.

This clonotype turned up a few times. The chain links TRBV5-1 to TRBJ2-5, with D maybe TRBD1 (5 bases). The CDR3 is 14 amino acids. Germline CDR1 reads SGHRS; CDR2 reads YFSETQ. V was clipped by 6 bases and J by 0 bases, with 12 bases between them. The CDR3 coding sequence is TGCGCCAGCACAGGGCCCCAGGACCAAGAGACCCAGTACTTC. This encodes CASTGPQDQETQYF.

This chain uses TRBV20-1 with TRBJ2-1; D gene ambiguous. V was shortened by 0 bases and J by 5 bases, with 5 bases between the two germline ends. Germline-derived CDR1 and CDR2 are DFQATT and SNEGSKA (reference sequence). This CDR3 has 12 residues. The CDR3, as DNA: TGCAGTGCTAGAGACAACAACAATGAGCAGTTCTTC. This sequence encodes CSARDNNNEQFF.

The V gene is TRBV5-1, the J gene TRBJ2-3, with 9 bases identical to TRBD1. Germline V lookup: CDR1 SGHRS, CDR2 YFSETQ. Losses at the gene ends were 3 bases for V and 1 base for J; bases not matched to a gene: 6. The CDR3 is 16 residues long. CDR3 DNA: TGCGCCAGCAGCTACACAGGGGGCCAGCGCACAGATACGCAGTATTTT. Its translation: CASSYTGGQRTDTQYF.

This clonotype was recorded at least ten times. The CDR3 loop reads CASSQAGLTKETQYF. CDR3 coding DNA: TGCGCCAGCAGTCAGGCAGGGCTTACTAAAGAGACCCAGTACTTC. The chain couples TRBV23-1 to TRBJ2-5; D is perhaps TRBD1 (5 bases). TRBV23-1 qualifies as an ORF whose function is uncertain. V dropped 3 bases and J dropped 3 bases, with 14 bases sitting between them. CDR3 length: 15 residues.

This clonotype was detected only a few times. The rearrangement links TRBV6-1 to TRBJ1-2; D is possibly TRBD1 (6 bases). Looked up from germline, CDR1 is MNHNS and CDR2 is SASEGT. The germline V and J ends were trimmed by 6 bases and 4 bases, with 9 bases remaining between them. The CDR3 has 12 amino acids. The DNA for the CDR3 is TGTGCCAGCAGAGGACAGTTCTATGGCTACACCTTC. Protein: CASRGQFYGYTF.

This clonotype has only a few counts. The rearrangement links TRBV6-5 to TRBJ2-1; the match to TRBD2 covers 10 bases. Germline loops: CDR1 MNHEY, CDR2 SVGAGI. The V and J ends lost 2 bases and 12 bases, in that order; junction bases with no gene match: 10. The CDR3 totals 15 residues. CDR3 residues: CASSYGTSVGVGQFF. The CDR3 DNA follows: TGTGCCAGCAGTTACGGGACTAGCGTCGGGGTCGGGCAGTTCTTC.